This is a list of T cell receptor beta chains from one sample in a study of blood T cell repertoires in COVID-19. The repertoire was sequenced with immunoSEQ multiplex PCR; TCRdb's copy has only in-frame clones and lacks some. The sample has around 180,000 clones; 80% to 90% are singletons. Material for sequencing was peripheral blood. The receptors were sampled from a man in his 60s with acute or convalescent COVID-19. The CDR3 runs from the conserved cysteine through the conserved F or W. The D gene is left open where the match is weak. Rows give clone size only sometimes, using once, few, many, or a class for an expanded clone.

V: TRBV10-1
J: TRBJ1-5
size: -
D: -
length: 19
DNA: TGCGCCAGCAGACGGAGTACAGGAGCCCAAATTAATAGCAATCAGCCCCAGCATTTT
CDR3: CASRRSTGAQINSNQPQHF

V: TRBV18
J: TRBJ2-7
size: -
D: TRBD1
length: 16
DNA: TGTGCCAGCTCACCGATCGCGGGGGACAGGGGGATGGAGCAGTACTTC
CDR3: CASSPIAGDRGMEQYF

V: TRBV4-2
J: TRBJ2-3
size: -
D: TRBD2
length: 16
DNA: TGTGCCAGCAGCTTAGCGGGAGGGCTGGGCACAGATACGCAGTATTTT
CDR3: CASSLAGGLGTDTQYF

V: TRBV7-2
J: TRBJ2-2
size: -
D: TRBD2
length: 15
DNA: TGTGCCAGCAGGGGAGGGGTTGCGAACACCGGGGAGCTGTTTTTT
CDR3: CASRGGVANTGELFF

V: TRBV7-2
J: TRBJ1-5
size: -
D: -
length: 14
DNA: TGTGCCAGCAGCTTAGGACAAGTCAATCAGCCCCAGCATTTT
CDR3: CASSLGQVNQPQHF

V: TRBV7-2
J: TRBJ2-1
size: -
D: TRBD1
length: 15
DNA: TGTGCCAGCAGCTTAAGTACAGGGGACTACAATGAGCAGTTCTTC
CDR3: CASSLSTGDYNEQFF

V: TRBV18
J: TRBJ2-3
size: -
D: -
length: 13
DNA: TGTGCCAGCTCCATCGCCAGGACAGATACGCAGTATTTT
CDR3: CASSIARTDTQYF

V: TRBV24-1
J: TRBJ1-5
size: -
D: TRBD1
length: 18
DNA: TGTGCCATCTCTGGGACAGGAAGCCCCGGGGTTGACCGTCAGCCCCAGCATTTT
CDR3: CAISGTGSPGVDRQPQHF

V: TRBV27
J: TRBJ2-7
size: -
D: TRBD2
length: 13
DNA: TGTGCCAGCAGTATGGGACTAGCAGGCGAGCAGTACTTC
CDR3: CASSMGLAGEQYF

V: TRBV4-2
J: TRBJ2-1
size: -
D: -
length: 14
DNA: TGTGCCAGCAGAGGACGGGACAAATACAATGAGCAGTTCTTC
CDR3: CASRGRDKYNEQFF

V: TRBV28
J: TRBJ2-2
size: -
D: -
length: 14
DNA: TGTGCCAGCAGCAGACAATGGGACACCGGGGAGCTGTTTTTT
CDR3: CASSRQWDTGELFF

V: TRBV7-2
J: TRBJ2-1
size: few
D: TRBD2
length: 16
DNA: TGTGCCAGCAGCCCAAGGACCCTAGCGGGAATAAATGAGCAGTTCTTC
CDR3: CASSPRTLAGINEQFF

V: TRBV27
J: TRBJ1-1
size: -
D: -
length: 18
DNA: TGTGCCAGCAGTTTATCGAGGTGGCGAATCCGGGAGAACACTGAAGCTTTCTTT
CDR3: CASSLSRWRIRENTEAFF

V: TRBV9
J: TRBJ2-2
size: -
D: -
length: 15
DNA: TGTGCCAGCAGCGTAAAGGGACATAGCACCGGGGAGCTGTTTTTT
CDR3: CASSVKGHSTGELFF

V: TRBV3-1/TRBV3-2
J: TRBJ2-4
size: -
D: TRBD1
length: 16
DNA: TGTGCCAGCAGCCCAGCTCCCGGGACAGATAAAAACATTCAGTACTTC
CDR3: CASSPAPGTDKNIQYF

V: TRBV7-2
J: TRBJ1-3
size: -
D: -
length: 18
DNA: TGTGCCAGCAGCTTAATGTGGAGTGGGGGACAAGCTGGAAACACCATATATTTT
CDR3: CASSLMWSGGQAGNTIYF

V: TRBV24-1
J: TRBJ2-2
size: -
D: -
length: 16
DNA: TGTGCCACCAGTGATTTGATGACTACCAACACCGGGGAGCTGTTTTTT
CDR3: CATSDLMTTNTGELFF

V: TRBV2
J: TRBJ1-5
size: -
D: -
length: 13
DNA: TGTGCCAGCAGTGAGCGGCGAGATCAGCCCCAGCATTTT
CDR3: CASSERRDQPQHF

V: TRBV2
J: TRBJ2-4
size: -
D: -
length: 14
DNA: TGTGCCAGCACCCCCAGAAAGGGGGAAAACATTCAGTACTTC
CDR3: CASTPRKGENIQYF

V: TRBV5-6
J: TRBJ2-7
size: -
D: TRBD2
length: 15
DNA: TGTGCCAGCAGCTTGGAGGGTAGCGGGAGGGACGAGCAGTACTTC
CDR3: CASSLEGSGRDEQYF

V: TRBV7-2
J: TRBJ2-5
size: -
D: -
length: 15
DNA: TGTGCCAGCAGCTTATACAGTCGGAACCAAGAGACCCAGTACTTC
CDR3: CASSLYSRNQETQYF

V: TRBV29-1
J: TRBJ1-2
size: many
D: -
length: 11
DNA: TGCAGCGGAACGACTGTCTATGGCTACACCTTC
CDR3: CSGTTVYGYTF

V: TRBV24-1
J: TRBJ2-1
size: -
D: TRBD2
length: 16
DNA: TGTGCCACCAGTTCTCGGCTAGCGGGACCATACAATGAGCAGTTCTTC
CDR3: CATSSRLAGPYNEQFF

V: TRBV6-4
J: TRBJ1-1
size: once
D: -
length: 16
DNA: TGTGCCAGCAGTGACTTGGACCGGGATATGAACACTGAAGCTTTCTTT
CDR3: CASSDLDRDMNTEAFF

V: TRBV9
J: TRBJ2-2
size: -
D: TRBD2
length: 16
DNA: TGTGCCAGCAGCGTAGGACTAGCGGGAGCGCCCGGGGAGCTGTTTTTT
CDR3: CASSVGLAGAPGELFF

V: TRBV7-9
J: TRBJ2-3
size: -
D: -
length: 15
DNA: TGTGCCAGCAGCTTAGGTGGAGGCCACACAGATACGCAGTATTTT
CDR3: CASSLGGGHTDTQYF

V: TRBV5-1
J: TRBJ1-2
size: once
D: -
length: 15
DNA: TGCGCCAGCAGCTTGGCCGGCAGGGCTAACTATGGCTACACCTTC
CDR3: CASSLAGRANYGYTF

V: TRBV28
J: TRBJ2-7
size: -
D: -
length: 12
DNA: TGTGCCAGCAGTCTACCGACCGGGACATCTAACTTC
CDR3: CASSLPTGTSNF

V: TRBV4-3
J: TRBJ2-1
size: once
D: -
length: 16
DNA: TGCGCCAGCAGCCAACGTCGGAGGTCTGCGTACAATGAGCAGTTCTTC
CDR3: CASSQRRRSAYNEQFF

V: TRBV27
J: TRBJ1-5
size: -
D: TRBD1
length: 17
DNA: TGTGCCAGCAGTCCGCGGGACAGGGGTTCTAGCAATCAGCCCCAGCATTTT
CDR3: CASSPRDRGSSNQPQHF

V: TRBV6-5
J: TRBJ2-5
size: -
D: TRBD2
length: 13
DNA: TGTGCCAGCAGTTTCGGGAGGAGAGAGACCCAGTACTTC
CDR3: CASSFGRRETQYF

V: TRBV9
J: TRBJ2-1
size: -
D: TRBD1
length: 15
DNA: TGTGCCAGCAGCGTTTGGGGACAGGGGTTGGATGAGCAGTTCTTC
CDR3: CASSVWGQGLDEQFF

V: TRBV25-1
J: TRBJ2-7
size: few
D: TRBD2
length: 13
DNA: TGTGCCAGCGGACTAGCGGGAGGGAGCGAGCAGTACTTC
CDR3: CASGLAGGSEQYF

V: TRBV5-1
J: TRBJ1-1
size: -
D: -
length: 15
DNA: TGCGCCAGCAGTAAGGGCACAGGGAGGGGAGGTGAAGCTTTCTTT
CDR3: CASSKGTGRGGEAFF

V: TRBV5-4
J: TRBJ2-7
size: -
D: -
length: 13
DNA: TGTGCCAGCAGCTTGGAGCAGGGATACGAGCAGTACTTC
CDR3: CASSLEQGYEQYF

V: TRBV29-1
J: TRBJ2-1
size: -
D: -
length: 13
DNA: TGCAGCGTTGAAGAGGCGGTCTACAATGAGCAGTTCTTC
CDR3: CSVEEAVYNEQFF

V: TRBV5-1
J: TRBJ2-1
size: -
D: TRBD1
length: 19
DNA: TGCGCCAGCAGCTTGGCGCGACAGGGTTTTGTTAGTTCCTACAATGAGCAGTTCTTC
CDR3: CASSLARQGFVSSYNEQFF

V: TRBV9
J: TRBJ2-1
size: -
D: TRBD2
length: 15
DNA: TGTGCCAGCAGCGCGACTAGCGGGATACGGACTGAGCAGTTCTTC
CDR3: CASSATSGIRTEQFF

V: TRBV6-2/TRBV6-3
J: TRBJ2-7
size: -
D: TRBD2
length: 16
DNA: TGTGCCAGCAGTTATGGGTCCAGCGGGAGTATGTACGAGCAGTACTTC
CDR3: CASSYGSSGSMYEQYF

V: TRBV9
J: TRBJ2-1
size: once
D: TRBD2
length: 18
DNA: TGTGCCAGCAGCGTAGAGGATGGGGCGGGAGAGACTTACAATGAGCAGTTCTTC
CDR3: CASSVEDGAGETYNEQFF

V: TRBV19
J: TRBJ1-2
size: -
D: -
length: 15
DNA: TGTGCCAGTAGGCCCCTACAGGGTAGGGGCTATGGCTACACCTTC
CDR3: CASRPLQGRGYGYTF

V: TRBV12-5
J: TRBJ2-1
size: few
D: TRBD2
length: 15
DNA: TGTGCTAGTGGTTTGGTACACGCTAGCGGCACTCTAGGGTTCTTC
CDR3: CASGLVHASGTLGFF

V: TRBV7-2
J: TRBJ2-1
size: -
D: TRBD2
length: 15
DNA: TGTGCCAGCAGCCGGACTAGCGGGAGTTCCAATGAGCAGTTCTTC
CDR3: CASSRTSGSSNEQFF

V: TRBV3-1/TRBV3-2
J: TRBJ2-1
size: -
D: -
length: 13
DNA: TGTGCCAGCAGCCCAGGGCCCTACAATGAGCAGTTCTTC
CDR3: CASSPGPYNEQFF

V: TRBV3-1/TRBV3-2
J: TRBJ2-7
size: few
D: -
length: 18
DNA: TGTGCCAGCAGCCAAGATCGGCCCTCCAGGGGTTATATCTACGAGCAGTACTTC
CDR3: CASSQDRPSRGYIYEQYF